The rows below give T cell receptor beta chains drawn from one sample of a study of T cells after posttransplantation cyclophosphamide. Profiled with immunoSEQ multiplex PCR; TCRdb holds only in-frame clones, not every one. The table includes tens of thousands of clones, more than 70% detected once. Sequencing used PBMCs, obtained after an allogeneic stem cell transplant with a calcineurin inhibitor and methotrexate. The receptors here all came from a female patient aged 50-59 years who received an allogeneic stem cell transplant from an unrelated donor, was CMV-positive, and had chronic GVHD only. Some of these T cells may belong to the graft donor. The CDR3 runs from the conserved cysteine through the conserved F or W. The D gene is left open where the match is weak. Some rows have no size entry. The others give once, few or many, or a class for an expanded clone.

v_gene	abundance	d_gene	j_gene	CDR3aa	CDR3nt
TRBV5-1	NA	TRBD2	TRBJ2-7	CASSSDGLAKRAYF	TGCGCCAGCAGTTCTGACGGACTAGCGAAAAGGGCGTACTTC
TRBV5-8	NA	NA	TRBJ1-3	CASNQQGYSGNTIYF	TGTGCCAGCAACCAACAGGGATACTCTGGAAACACCATATATTTT
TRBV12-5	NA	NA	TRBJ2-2	CASGLVGGGEYTGELFF	TGTGCTAGTGGTTTGGTTGGCGGAGGGGAGTACACCGGGGAGCTGTTTTTT
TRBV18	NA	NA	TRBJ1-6	CASSDYGNNSPLHF	TGTGCCAGCTCCGACTACGGAAATAATTCACCCCTCCACTTT
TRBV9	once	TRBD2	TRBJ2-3	CASSSGGGTSRRTDTQYF	TGTGCCAGCAGCTCCGGGGGGGGGACTAGCAGGCGCACAGATACGCAGTATTTT
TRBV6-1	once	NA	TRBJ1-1	CASSDPGIGAEAFF	TGTGCCAGCAGTGACCCGGGGATAGGCGCTGAAGCTTTCTTT
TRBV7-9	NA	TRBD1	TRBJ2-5	CASSPGTAQETQYF	TGTGCCAGCAGCCCAGGGACAGCCCAAGAGACCCAGTACTTC
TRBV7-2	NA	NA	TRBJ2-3	CASSLSGERRTDTQYF	TGTGCCAGCAGCTTATCAGGGGAGCGGAGGACAGATACGCAGTATTTT
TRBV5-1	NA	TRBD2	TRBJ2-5	CASSLVAGGGETQYF	TGCGCCAGCAGCTTGGTAGCGGGAGGAGGGGAGACCCAGTACTTC
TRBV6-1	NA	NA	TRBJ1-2	CATGGRDTFAYGYTF	TGTGCCACGGGGGGCCGGGACACGTTCGCTTATGGCTACACCTTC
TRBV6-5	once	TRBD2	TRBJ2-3	CASSALAGDADTQYF	TGTGCCAGCAGTGCACTAGCGGGAGACGCAGATACGCAGTATTTT
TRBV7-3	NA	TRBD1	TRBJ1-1	CASSPTGGQGEAFF	TGTGCCAGCAGCCCGACAGGGGGCCAGGGTGAAGCTTTCTTT
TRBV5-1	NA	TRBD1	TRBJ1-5	CASSVTGGRQPQHF	TGCGCCAGCAGCGTAACAGGGGGGCGACAGCCCCAGCATTTT
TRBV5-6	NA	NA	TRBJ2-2	CASSFLKAGRWTGELFF	TGTGCCAGCAGCTTTTTAAAAGCAGGGAGGTGGACCGGGGAGCTGTTTTTT
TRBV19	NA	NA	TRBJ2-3	CASSRPISGLTDTQYF	TGTGCCAGTAGCCGTCCGATCAGCGGTCTCACAGATACGCAGTATTTT
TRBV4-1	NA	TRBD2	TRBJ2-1	CASSQGMPSGFSPSSYNEQFF	TGCGCCAGCAGCCAAGGAATGCCTAGCGGATTTTCACCAAGCTCCTACAATGAGCAGTTCTTC
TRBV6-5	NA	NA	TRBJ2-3	CASSSTGSTDTQYF	TGTGCCAGCAGCTCAACAGGGAGCACAGATACGCAGTATTTT
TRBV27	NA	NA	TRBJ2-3	CASSFGGSTDTQYF	TGTGCCAGCAGTTTTGGGGGGAGCACAGATACGCAGTATTTT
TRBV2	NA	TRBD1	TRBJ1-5	CASSEPGQGDQPQHF	TGTGCCAGCAGTGAGCCGGGACAGGGTGATCAGCCCCAGCATTTT
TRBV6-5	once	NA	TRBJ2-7	CASSPRGYEQYF	TGTGCCAGCAGCCCACGAGGGTACGAGCAGTACTTC
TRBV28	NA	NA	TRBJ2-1	CASSLRGIALMGVEQFF	TGTGCCAGCAGTTTAAGGGGGATCGCACTAATGGGAGTTGAGCAGTTCTTC
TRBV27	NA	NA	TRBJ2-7	CASSLSAGRPGEQYF	TGTGCCAGCAGTTTATCCGCTGGTAGACCAGGGGAGCAGTACTTC
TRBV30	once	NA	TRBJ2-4	CAWIPTSGNIQYF	TGTGCCTGGATCCCCACATCAGGAAACATTCAGTACTTC
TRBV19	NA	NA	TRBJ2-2	CASSTDYTGELFF	TGTGCCAGTAGTACCGACTACACCGGGGAGCTGTTTTTT
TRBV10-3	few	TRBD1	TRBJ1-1	CAISERDRGNTEAFF	TGTGCCATCAGTGAGCGTGACAGGGGTAACACTGAAGCTTTCTTT
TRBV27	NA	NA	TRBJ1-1	CASGRRAEGTEAFF	TGTGCCAGCGGGCGGAGGGCGGAGGGAACTGAAGCTTTCTTT
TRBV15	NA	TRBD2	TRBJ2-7	CATRVSGRHEQYF	TGTGCCACCAGGGTGAGCGGGAGGCACGAGCAGTACTTC
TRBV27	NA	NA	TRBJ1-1	CASSLRGQRLMNTEAFF	TGTGCCAGCAGTTTACGCGGACAGCGACTTATGAACACTGAAGCTTTCTTT
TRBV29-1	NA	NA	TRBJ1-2	CSVERTVYGYTF	TGCAGCGTTGAAAGGACAGTTTATGGCTACACCTTC
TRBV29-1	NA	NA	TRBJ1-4	CSVEGFQDEKLFF	TGCAGCGTTGAAGGTTTTCAGGATGAAAAACTGTTTTTT
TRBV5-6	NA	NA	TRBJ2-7	CASSLAGETYEQYF	TGTGCCAGCAGCTTGGCAGGCGAGACCTACGAGCAGTACTTC
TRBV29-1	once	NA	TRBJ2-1	CSAGPLNEQFF	TGCAGCGCCGGTCCCCTAAATGAGCAGTTCTTC
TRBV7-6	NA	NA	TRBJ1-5	CASSPVGAANQPQHF	TGTGCCAGCAGCCCGGTTGGAGCGGCCAATCAGCCCCAGCATTTT
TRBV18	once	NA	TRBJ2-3	CASSPPRGSGVTSTDTQYF	TGTGCCAGCTCACCACCTCGGGGTAGCGGAGTGACTAGCACAGATACGCAGTATTTT
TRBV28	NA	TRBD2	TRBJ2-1	CASSLGGGRAENEQFF	TGTGCCAGCAGTTTGGGCGGCGGGAGGGCCGAGAATGAGCAGTTCTTC
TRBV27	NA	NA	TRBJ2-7	CASSEWRRALYEQYF	TGTGCCAGCAGTGAGTGGCGGAGGGCCCTCTACGAGCAGTACTTC
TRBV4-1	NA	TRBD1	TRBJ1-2	CASSQPGQGYYGYTF	TGCGCCAGCAGCCAACCGGGACAGGGGTATTATGGCTACACCTTC
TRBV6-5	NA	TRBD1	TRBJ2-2	CASRIQGASTGELFF	TGTGCCAGCAGGATACAGGGGGCGAGCACCGGGGAGCTGTTTTTT
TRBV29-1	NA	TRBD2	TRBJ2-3	CSVDRTSDSTDTQYF	TGCAGCGTTGACCGGACTAGCGATAGCACAGATACGCAGTATTTT
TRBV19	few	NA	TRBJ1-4	CASTLDSTNEKLFF	TGTGCCAGTACCCTGGACAGCACTAATGAAAAACTGTTTTTT
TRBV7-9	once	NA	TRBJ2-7	CASSEGHSLLYEQYF	TGTGCCAGCAGCGAGGGACATTCTTTGCTTTACGAGCAGTACTTC
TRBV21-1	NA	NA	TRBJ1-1	CASSKAWGDDEAFF	TGTGCCAGCAGCAAAGCTTGGGGCGACGATGAAGCTTTCTTT
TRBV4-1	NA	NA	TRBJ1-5	CASSQGPSPNQPQHF	TGCGCCAGCAGCCAGGGGCCCTCCCCCAATCAGCCCCAGCATTTT
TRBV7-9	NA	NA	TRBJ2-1	CASSSALLDEQFF	TGTGCCAGCAGCTCAGCCCTATTAGATGAGCAGTTCTTC
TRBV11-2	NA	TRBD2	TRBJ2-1	CASSSPGGYNEQFF	TGTGCCAGCAGCTCTCCGGGAGGATACAATGAGCAGTTCTTC
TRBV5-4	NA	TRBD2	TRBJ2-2	CASSLTSGRGTGELFF	TGTGCCAGCAGCCTAACTAGCGGGAGGGGCACCGGGGAGCTGTTTTTT
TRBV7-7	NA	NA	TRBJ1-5	CASSRAADQPQHF	TGTGCTAGCAGCCGTGCGGCGGATCAGCCCCAGCATTTT
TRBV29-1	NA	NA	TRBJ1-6	CSVSPGGQNSPLHF	TGCAGCGTATCCCCGGGCGGGCAAAATTCACCCCTCCACTTT
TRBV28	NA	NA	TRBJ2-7	CASSLSYSYEQYF	TGTGCCAGCAGTTTATCCTACTCCTACGAGCAGTACTTC
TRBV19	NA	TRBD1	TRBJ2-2	CASRDRANTGELFF	TGTGCCAGTCGGGACAGGGCGAACACCGGGGAGCTGTTTTTT
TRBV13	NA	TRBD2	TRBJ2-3	CASSATSGSTDTQYF	TGTGCCAGCAGCGCTACTAGCGGGAGTACAGATACGCAGTATTTT
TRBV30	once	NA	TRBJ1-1	CAWRLGLQVNTEAFF	TGTGCCTGGAGACTGGGACTCCAAGTGAACACTGAAGCTTTCTTT
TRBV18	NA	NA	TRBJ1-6	CASSPQEPGNSPLHF	TGTGCCAGCTCACCACAGGAGCCCGGAAATTCACCCCTCCACTTT
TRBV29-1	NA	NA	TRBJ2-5	CSVEESGWETQYF	TGCAGCGTTGAAGAAAGTGGCTGGGAGACCCAGTACTTC
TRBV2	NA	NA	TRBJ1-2	CASSEGRASWENGYTF	TGTGCCAGCAGTGAGGGGAGGGCCTCCTGGGAGAATGGCTACACCTTC